The present T cell receptor (beta chain) was sequenced within a study of T cell responses to AZD1222 COVID-19 vaccine. This clone showed up many times. Its specificity is unknown. The germline V gene encodes CDR1 ENHRY and CDR2 SYGVKD. The V gene end was trimmed by 7 bases and the J gene end by 5 bases; junction bases not matched to a gene: 13. This CDR3 contains 16 residues. Broader study findings: Reportedly, nearly half the spike-specific TCRs target unmutated variant regions.

Combined were second doses at about 4 or about 12 weeks. Profiling relied on immunoSEQ multiplex PCR, and the TCRdb table lists in-frame clones only, not all of them. Altogether about 160,000 clones are present, roughly 88% being singletons, with the ten largest covering roughly 4%. The clonotype originates from an adult who received the AZD1222 COVID-19 vaccine. Sequencing used peripheral blood, obtained 28 days after the second AZD1222 dose. The genes are TRBV10-3 and TRBJ1-1, with 10 bases matching TRBD1. The CDR3 DNA follows: TGTGCCATCAATATGCACGGGACAGGGGAAAGGACTGAAGCTTTCTTT. Protein product: CAINMHGTGERTEAFF.